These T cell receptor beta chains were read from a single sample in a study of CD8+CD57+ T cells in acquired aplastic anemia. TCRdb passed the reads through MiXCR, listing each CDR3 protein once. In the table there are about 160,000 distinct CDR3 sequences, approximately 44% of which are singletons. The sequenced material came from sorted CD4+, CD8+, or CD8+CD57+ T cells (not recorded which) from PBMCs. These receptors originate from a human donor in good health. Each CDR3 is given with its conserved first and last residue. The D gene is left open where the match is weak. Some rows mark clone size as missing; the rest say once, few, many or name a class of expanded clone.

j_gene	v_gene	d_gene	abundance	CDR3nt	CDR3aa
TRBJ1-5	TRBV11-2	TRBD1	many	TGTGCCAGCAGCTTCGACAGGGAATCGCCCCAGCATTTT	CASSFDRESPQHF
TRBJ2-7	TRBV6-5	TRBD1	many	TGTGCCAGCAGTTACTCGACAGGGGGCAACGAGCAGTACTTC	CASSYSTGGNEQYF
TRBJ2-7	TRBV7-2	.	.	TGTGCCAGCAGCTTAGCGCTCGGGATCGACGCCTACGAACAGTACTTC	CASSLALGIDAYEQYF
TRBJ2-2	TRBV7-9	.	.	TGTGCCAGCAGCCCTGGGACGGCTTCCGGGGAGCTGTTTTTT	CASSPGTASGELFF
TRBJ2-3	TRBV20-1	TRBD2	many	TGCAGTGCCAACCCGGGGGGGGGCACAGATACGCAGTATTTT	CSANPGGGTDTQYF
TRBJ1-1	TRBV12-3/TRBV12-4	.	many	TGTGCCAGCAGTTTAAGGGGTCAAGAAGCTTTCTTT	CASSLRGQEAFF
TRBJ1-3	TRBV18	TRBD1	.	TGTGCCAGCTCACCCGGGACAGGGGGAAACACCATATATTTT	CASSPGTGGNTIYF
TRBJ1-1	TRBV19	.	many	TGTGCCAGTAGTCGAACCGGGACACGGGGTATGGGAGCTTTCTTT	CASSRTGTRGMGAFF
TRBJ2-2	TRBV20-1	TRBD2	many	TGCAGTGCTTACCCTAGCGGGGCCCGAACCGGGGAGCTGTTTTTT	CSAYPSGARTGELFF
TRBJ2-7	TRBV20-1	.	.	TGCAGTGCTAGACAGGCCGTCTACGAGCAGTACTTC	CSARQAVYEQYF
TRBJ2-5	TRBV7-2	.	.	TGTGCCAGCAGCAACAGGGAGGAGACCCAGTACTTC	CASSNREETQYF
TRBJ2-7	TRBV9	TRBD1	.	TGTGCCAGCAGCCCACGGACAGGGGTTATAGTATCCGGCGAGCAGTACTTC	CASSPRTGVIVSGEQYF
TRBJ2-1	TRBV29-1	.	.	TGCAGCGTTGAAATCAGGGTGGATGAGCAGTTCTTC	CSVEIRVDEQFF
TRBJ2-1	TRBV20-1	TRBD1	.	TGCAGTGCTTCCTATCCAGGGGGTGGAAAGAATGAGCAGTTCTTC	CSASYPGGGKNEQFF
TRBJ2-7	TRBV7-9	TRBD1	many	TGTGCCAGCAGCCCGCAAGGCGGACAGGGCTACGAGCAGTACTTC	CASSPQGGQGYEQYF
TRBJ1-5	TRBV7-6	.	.	TGTGCCAGCAGCTCCTGGGTAAATCAGCCCCAGCATTTT	CASSSWVNQPQHF
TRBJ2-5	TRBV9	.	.	TGTGCCAGCAGCGTGGGTGGGGCCCAAGAGACCCAGTACTTC	CASSVGGAQETQYF
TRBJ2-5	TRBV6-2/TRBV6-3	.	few	TGTGCCAGCAGTTACTCAACTAGAGGAGAGACCCAGTACTTC	CASSYSTRGETQYF
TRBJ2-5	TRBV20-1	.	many	TGCAGTGCTGAACAGGGCTACGAGACCCAGTACTTC	CSAEQGYETQYF